The present T cell receptor beta chain was sequenced within a study of regulatory T cells in long-lasting Graves disease. Study observations and caveats: Sharing of public clonotypes was greater in persistent patients (over 2,500) than in new patients (around 1,000).

Specified time point: newly diagnosed GD, antithyroid drugs for less than 3 months. Generation of the TCR library employed RNA extracted from PBMCs. Graves' disease diagnosis followed American Thyroid Association guidelines. Trimming cost V 5 bases and J 1 base; bases outside gene matches: 2. Germline V gene data show CDR1 as SGHVS and CDR2 as FNYEAQ. CDR3 size: 14 residues. This clonotype has at least ten counts. Its antigen remains unidentified. Through Arm-PCR of CDR3 regions and iRepertoire HTBI primers, TCR beta libraries were built. TCRdb re-called the multiplex PCR reads through MiXCR, storing one row per CDR3 protein. The sample carries approximately 390,000 distinct CDR3 sequences, 15% to 20% recorded once. These data were also filed under a second study, of T cells in Graves' hyperthyroidism and ophthalmopathy. Turning to that study: The primer set for the first-round RT-PCR of the TCR CDR3 was HTBI.

This TCR was sampled from a woman between 18 and 30 years old with Graves disease. This sample comprised peripheral blood mononuclear cells (PBMCs), obtained at new diagnosis, from a patient treated with antithyroid drugs. This chain links TRBV7-6 with TRBJ2-5, with 9 bases lining up with TRBD2. The CDR3 DNA follows: TGTGCCAGCAGCCAGACTAGCGGCCAAGAGACCCAGTACTTC. Amino acid sequence: CASSQTSGQETQYF.